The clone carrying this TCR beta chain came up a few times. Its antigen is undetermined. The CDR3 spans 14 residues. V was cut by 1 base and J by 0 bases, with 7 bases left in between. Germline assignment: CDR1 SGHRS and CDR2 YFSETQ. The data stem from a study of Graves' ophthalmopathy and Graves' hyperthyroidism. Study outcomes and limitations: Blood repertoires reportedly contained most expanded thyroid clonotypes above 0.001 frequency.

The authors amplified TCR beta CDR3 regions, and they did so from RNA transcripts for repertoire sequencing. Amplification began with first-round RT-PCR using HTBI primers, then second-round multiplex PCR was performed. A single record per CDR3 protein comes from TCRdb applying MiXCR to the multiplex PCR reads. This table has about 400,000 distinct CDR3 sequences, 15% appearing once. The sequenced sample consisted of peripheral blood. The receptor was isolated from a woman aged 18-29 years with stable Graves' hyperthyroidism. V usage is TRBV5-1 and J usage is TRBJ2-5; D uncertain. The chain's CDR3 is CASSLWADQETQYF. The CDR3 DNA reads TGCGCCAGCAGCTTGTGGGCAGACCAAGAGACCCAGTACTTC.